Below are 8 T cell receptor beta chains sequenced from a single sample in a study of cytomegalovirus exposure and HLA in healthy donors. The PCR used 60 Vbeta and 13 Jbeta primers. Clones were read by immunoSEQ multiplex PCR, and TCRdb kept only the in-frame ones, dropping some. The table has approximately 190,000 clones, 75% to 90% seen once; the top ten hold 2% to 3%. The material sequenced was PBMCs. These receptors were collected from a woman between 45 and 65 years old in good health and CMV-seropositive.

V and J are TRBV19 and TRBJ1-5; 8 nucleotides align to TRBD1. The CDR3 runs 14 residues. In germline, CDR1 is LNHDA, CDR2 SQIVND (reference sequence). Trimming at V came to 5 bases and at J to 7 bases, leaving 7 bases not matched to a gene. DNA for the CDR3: TGTGCCAGTAGTCTGTCAGGGGGCAGACAGCCCCAGCATTTT. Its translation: CASSLSGGRQPQHF.

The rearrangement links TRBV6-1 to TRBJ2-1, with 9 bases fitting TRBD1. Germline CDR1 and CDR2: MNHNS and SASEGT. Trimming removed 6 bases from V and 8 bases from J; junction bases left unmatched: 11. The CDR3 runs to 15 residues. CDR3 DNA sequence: TGTGCCAGCAGAGACCCCGGGACAGGGTCGGATGAGCAGTTCTTC. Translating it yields CASRDPGTGSDEQFF.

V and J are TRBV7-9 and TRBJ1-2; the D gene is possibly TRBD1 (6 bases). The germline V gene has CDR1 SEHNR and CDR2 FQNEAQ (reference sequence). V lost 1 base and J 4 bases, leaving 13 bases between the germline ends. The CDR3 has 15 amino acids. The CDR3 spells CASSLGLPGAYGYTF. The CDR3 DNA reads TGTGCCAGCAGCTTAGGGTTGCCAGGGGCCTATGGCTACACCTTC. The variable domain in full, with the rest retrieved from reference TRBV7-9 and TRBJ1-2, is DTGVSQNPRHKITKRGQNVTFRCDPISEHNRLYWYRQTLGQGPEFLTYFQNEAQLEKSRLLSDRFSAERPKGSFSTLEIQRTEQGDSAMYLCASSLGLPGAYGYTFGSGTRLTVV.

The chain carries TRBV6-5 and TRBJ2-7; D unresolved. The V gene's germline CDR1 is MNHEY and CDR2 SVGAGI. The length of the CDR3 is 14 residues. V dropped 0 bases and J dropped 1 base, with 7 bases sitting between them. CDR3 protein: CASSYSAESYEQYF. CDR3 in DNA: TGTGCCAGCAGTTACTCCGCCGAGTCCTACGAGCAGTACTTC.

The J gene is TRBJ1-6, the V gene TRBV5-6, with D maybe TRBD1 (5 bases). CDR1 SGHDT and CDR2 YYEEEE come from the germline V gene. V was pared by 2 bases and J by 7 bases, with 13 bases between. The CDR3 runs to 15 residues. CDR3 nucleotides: TGTGCCAGCAGCTTCCGACCGGGGGGGAATTCACCCCTCCACTTT. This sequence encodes CASSFRPGGNSPLHF.

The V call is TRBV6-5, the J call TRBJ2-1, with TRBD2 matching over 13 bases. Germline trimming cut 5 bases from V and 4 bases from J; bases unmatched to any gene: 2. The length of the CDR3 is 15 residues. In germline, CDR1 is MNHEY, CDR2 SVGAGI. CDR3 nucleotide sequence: TGTGCCAGCAGTCGGACTAGCGGGGGATACAATGAGCAGTTCTTC. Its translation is CASSRTSGGYNEQFF.

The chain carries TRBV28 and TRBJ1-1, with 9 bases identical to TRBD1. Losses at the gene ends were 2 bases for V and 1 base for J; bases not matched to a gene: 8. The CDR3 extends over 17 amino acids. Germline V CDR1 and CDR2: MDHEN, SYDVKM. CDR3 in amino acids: CASSLRGQGRSNTEAFF. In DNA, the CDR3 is TGTGCCAGCAGTTTAAGGGGACAGGGTAGGTCGAACACTGAAGCTTTCTTT.

The CDR3, as DNA: TGTGCCAGCAGCCCTTCCCCGGGGGGTGGCTACAATGAGCAGTTCTTC. Its translation: CASSPSPGGGYNEQFF. The rearrangement links TRBV7-2 to TRBJ2-1; TRBD2 agrees at 7 bases. Germline CDR1 reads SGHTA; CDR2 reads FQGNSA. The CDR3 has 16 amino acids. V lost 5 bases and J lost 3; bases outside the gene matches: 10.